This TCR beta chain was recovered during a study of shared clonotypes between healthy human individuals (TCRdb year 2020). In terms of the full investigation: The cohort comprised a couple of women and a few men aged 18 to 49 years. For each donor, CD4 naive and CD4 memory were each given three plates, CD8 naive was given two plates, and CD8 memory was given one plate. Blood TCR repertoires of five healthy adults were deeply sequenced to estimate repertoire size and the extent of clonotype sharing between individuals. To increase sequencing depth and limit assay-specific biases, TCR repertoire library preparation and sequencing were carried out by different laboratories using diverse techniques. Each donor's leukapheresis produced roughly between roughly 0.85 and 9.5 billion PBMCs.

On this clone: Its specific antigen is unknown. Base qualities are not provided; no much larger clone lies one nucleotide away.

Donors were healthy HIV-negative adults with no recently reported acute infections or vaccinations. Every donor was a Caucasian adult residing in Nashville, Tennessee, USA. CD4+ T cells were enriched by magnetic negative selection; naive cells were then positively selected on CD45RA, and the negative fraction formed the memory subset. Blood was obtained by leukapheresis, after which PBMCs were separated by Ficoll-Histopaque density gradient centrifugation and cryopreserved in liquid nitrogen vapor phase. Purity and quantity of every magnetically sorted T cell population were checked by analytical flow cytometry. Genomic DNA was isolated from every sorted fraction and measured by UV absorbance on a Nanodrop 2000c. V is shortened by 5 bases, J by 6 bases, and the region joining them spans 13 bases. Taken from the germline V gene (reference sequence), the CDR1 and CDR2 loops are LNHDA and SQIVND. Taken from cysteine to phenylalanine, the CDR3 has 14 residues. Only CDR3 DNA is held: 42 bases, read in frame from base 1.

Broad study findings and their caveats: Across a handful of donors, approximately 4.6% of naive CD4, 3% to 3.5% of naive CD8, roughly 2.2% of memory CD4, and about 0.44% of memory CD8 clonotypes were shared. Even with the large sequencing depth, rarefaction of the sorted-subset datasets indicated that sequencing was incomplete. Larger estimated clonotype richness was generally found for naive subsets than for memory subsets. The small number of donors limited the genetic and exposure-history diversity represented. Pairwise subsampling led to the expectation that sequencing depth would affect the degree of clonotype sharing among donors. Sampling was limited to blood, and TCR repertoires in tissue likely differ from TCR repertoires in blood. Compared with non-shared clonotypes, the clonotypes found in all four sorted-subset donors had higher generation probabilities.

Using the deep immunoSEQ assay, multiplex PCR amplified TCR CDR3 regions from genomic DNA. Extracted genomic DNA from each cell subset was distributed evenly across all wells of several immunoSEQ 96-well plates, and each plate was treated as a replicate. For sorted subsets, roughly 0.2 ug genomic DNA, equal to approximately 30,000 T cell genomes, was loaded into each replicate PCR. Purified libraries were measured with a Qubit 3.0 fluorometer, size-checked on a Bioanalyzer 2100, and measured again with the KAPA Library Quantification kit. Every immunoSEQ 96-well plate was sequenced on a dedicated single-read 150-cycle Illumina NextSeq 550 flow cell. In the paper's pipeline: Because the immunoSEQ output held only junctional sequences and lacked quality scores, the filtering could not match the filtering applied to full-length reads. Sequences were annotated with PyIR, a Python wrapper for IgBLAST v1.9, using IMGT germline references to assign V/J genes and CDR3. Reads with weak V/J assignments (E-value above 1e-6), missing CDR3, stop codons, out-of-frame junctions, or ambiguous translated residues were removed. A V3J clonotype was defined by an identical inferred V gene, J gene, and CDR3 amino acid sequence. The percentage overlap between two repertoires was calculated by dividing the number of shared unique clonotypes by the size of the smaller repertoire. RTK rarefaction, the Chao1 estimator, and Recon v2.1 estimates of unobserved clonotypes were used to assess repertoire richness. For all TCRbeta clonotypes obtained by the gDNA method from a handful of donors, generation probabilities were computed with OLGA. TCRdb mirrors the immuneACCESS table, restricted to in-frame sequences. Some clones are absent from its copies; in checked studies, under half trace to an unresolved V gene, and the reason for the others is unknown. V and J calls and clone size are those listed in that table; D and trimming were worked out from the DNA. Across this sample there are hundreds of thousands of clones, with roughly 70% seen only once. Approximately 1.8% of the sample is taken by the ten largest.

The chain is assembled from TRBV19 and TRBJ2-2; 5 matching bases give a weak D call of TRBD1. The receptor was derived from a woman in her twenties or thirties in good health. The sample comprised memory CD4+ T cells sorted from blood. What this sample's cell subset or site label stands for: CD45RA-negative fraction. The CDR3 region: CASSGQGTPGELFF. In nucleotide form, the sequence is TGTGCCAGTAGTGGCCAGGGAACCCCCGGGGAGCTGTTTTTT. Reference TRBV19 and TRBJ2-2 proteins supply the regions before and after the CDR3; the full variable domain is: DGGITQSPKYLFRKEGQNVTLSCEQNLNHDAMYWYRQDPGQGLRLIYYSQIVNDFQKGDIAEGYSVSREKKESFPLTVTSAQKNPTAFYLCASSGQGTPGELFFGEGSRLTVL.